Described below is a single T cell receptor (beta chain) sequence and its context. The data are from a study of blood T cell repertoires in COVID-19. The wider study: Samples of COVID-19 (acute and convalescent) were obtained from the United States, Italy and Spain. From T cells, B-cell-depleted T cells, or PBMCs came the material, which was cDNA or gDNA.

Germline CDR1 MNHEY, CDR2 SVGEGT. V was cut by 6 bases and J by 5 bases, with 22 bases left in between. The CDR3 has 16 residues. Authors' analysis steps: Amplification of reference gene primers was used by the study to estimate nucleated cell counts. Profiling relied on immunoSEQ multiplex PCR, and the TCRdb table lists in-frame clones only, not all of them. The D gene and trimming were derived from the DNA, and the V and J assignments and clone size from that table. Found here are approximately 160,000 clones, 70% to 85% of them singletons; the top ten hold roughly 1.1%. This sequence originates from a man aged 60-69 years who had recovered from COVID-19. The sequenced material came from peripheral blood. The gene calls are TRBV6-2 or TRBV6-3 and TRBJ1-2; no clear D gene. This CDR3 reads CASSPLVMGPEYGYTF. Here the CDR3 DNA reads TGTGCCAGCAGCCCACTGGTTATGGGCCCCGAATATGGCTACACCTTC.